This T cell receptor (beta chain) derives from a study of T cell clones after liver transplantation. In the study overall: Post-transplant blood was tracked for graft-donor-reactive T cell clones identified in a pre-transplant mixed lymphocyte reaction. Study-wide results and caveats: Post-transplant, graft-donor-reactive CD4 TCRbeta sequences in blood dropped significantly in most of the 8 subjects. Graft donor-reactive T cells may have migrated into the graft rather than being deleted. Post-transplant time points were not standardized, so conclusions are preliminary.

In the case of this clone: The target antigen is unknown.

The CDR3 consists of 17 residues. The germline CDR1 and CDR2 sequences are SGHRS and YFSETQ. V shed 0 bases and J shed 5 bases, with 15 bases lying between them. Libraries were prepared by immunoSEQ multiplex PCR; TCRdb keeps only in-frame clonotypes and omits some of them. The repertoire consists of tens of thousands of clones, with more than 70% occurring once and the leading ten covering around 9.1%. The input for sequencing was CD4+ T cells from blood, taken at the 22-month timepoint. V is TRBV5-1 and J is TRBJ1-6; weak D call: TRBD1 (5 bases). The sequence was obtained from a human patient who received a liver transplant. Some T cells may originate from the graft donor. CDR3 region: CASSLATGRGDNSPLHF. Here the CDR3 DNA reads TGCGCCAGCAGCTTGGCCACGGGACGCGGTGATAATTCACCCCTCCACTTT.